The T cell receptor (beta chain) described here comes from a study of T cells in Graves' hyperthyroidism and ophthalmopathy. Study-wide results and limits: Blood also showed most of the thyroid clonotypes that were expanded above 0.001. A model built on 13 V-J features separated ophthalmopathy from stable hyperthyroidism.

There are 16 residues in the CDR3. Germline-derived CDR1 and CDR2 are SQVTM and ANQGSEA. The trim removed 0 bases at V and 9 bases at J, leaving 7 bases unmatched. Ophthalmopathy patients all had a Clinical Activity Score of at least 3, a NOSPECS grade of at least 4 and disease under 3 months old. Exclusion criteria comprised uncontrolled infection, other autoimmune disease, pregnancy or lactation. This clonotype has only a few counts. What it recognizes is unknown. Amplification of TCR beta CDR3 regions used RNA as the template. In the first-round RT-PCR of the TCR CDR3, the HTBI primer set was used. Each CDR3 protein is one row after TCRdb ran MiXCR on the multiplex PCR reads. Here the sample spans approximately 690,000 distinct CDR3 sequences, less than 25% being singletons.

Sequences were obtained from blood. The V gene is TRBV29-1, the J gene TRBJ2-1, with TRBD2 matching 14 bases. This TCR derives from a man younger than 40 with Graves' ophthalmopathy. This CDR3 reads CSVEESRTSGRSEQFF. Here the CDR3 DNA reads TGCAGCGTTGAAGAATCAAGGACTAGCGGGAGGAGTGAGCAGTTCTTC.